At least ten counts were recorded for the clone carrying this T cell receptor (beta chain). This specimen comes from a study of regulatory T cells in long-lasting Graves disease. Study at large: Graves' patients diagnosed newly had used antithyroid drugs under 3 months.

Sequencing libraries for TCR beta were prepared with iRepertoire HTBI primers and Arm-PCR of CDR3 regions. TCRdb reanalysed the multiplex PCR reads using MiXCR and keeps one entry per CDR3 protein. Of hundreds of thousands of distinct CDR3 sequences listed, about 14% were seen once; the top ten hold around a fifth. Time point meaning: newly diagnosed GD, antithyroid drugs for less than 3 months. Following extraction of RNA from PBMCs, that RNA was used to make the TCR library. V lost 3 bases and J 0 bases, leaving 8 bases between the germline ends. This CDR3 comprises 15 residues. Sequenced here: peripheral blood mononuclear cells (PBMCs), sampled at new diagnosis, from a patient treated with antithyroid drugs. V is TRBV12-3 or TRBV12-4 and J is TRBJ1-4; possible D gene TRBD1, 6 bases. The clonotype was recovered from a female donor with Graves disease. This CDR3 reads CASSFGGPTNEKLFF. The CDR3 DNA is TGTGCCAGCAGTTTCGGGGGGCCAACTAATGAAAAACTGTTTTTT.